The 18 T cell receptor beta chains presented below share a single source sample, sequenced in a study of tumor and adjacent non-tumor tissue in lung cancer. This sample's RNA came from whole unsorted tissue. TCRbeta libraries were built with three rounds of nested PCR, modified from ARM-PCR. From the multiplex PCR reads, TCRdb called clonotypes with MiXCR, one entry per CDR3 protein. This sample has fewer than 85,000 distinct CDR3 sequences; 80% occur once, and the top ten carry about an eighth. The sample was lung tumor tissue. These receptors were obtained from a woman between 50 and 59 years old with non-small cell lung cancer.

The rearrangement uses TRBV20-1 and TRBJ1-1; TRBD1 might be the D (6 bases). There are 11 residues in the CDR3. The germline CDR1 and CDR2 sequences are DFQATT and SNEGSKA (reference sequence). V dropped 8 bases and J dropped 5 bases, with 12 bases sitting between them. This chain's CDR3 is CSHTGKTEAFF. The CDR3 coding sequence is TGCAGTCATACAGGGAAGACTGAAGCTTTCTTT.

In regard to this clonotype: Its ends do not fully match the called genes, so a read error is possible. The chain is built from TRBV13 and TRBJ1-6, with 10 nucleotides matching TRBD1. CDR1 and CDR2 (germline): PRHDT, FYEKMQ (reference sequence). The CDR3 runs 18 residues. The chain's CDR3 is CASSLGDRGRSYNSPLHF. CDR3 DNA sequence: TGTGCCAGCAGCTTAGGTGACAGGGGGCGCTCCTATAACTCACCCCTCCACTTT.

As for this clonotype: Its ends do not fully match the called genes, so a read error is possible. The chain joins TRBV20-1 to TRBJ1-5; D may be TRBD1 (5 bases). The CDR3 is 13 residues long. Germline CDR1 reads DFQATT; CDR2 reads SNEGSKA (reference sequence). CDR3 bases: TGCAGTGCCCTGGGGTCAGGGAATCAACCCCAGCTTTTT. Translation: CSALGSGNQPQLF.

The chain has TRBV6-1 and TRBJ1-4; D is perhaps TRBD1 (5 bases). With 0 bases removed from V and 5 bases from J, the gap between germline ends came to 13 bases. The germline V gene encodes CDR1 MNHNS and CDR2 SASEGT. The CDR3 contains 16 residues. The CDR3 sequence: CASSEAQAAGNEKLFF. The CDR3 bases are TGTGCCAGCAGTGAAGCGCAGGCGGCAGGGAATGAAAAACTGTTTTTT.

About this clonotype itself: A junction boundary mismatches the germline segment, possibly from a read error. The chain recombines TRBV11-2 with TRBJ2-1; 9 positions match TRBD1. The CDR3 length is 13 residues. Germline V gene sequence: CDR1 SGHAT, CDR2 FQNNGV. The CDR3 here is CTSSRDRDHEQSF. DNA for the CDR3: TGTACCAGTAGCCGGGACAGGGACCATGAGCAGTCCTTC.

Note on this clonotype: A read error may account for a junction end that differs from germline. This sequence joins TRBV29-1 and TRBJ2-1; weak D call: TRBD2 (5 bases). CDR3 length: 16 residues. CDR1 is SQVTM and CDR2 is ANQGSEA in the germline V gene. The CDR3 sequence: CSVEDRQRSFYNDQFF. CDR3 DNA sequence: TGCAGCGTTGAAGATCGCCAGCGGAGCTTCTACAATGATCAGTTCTTC.

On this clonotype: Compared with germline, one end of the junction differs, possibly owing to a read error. Written as DNA, the CDR3 is TGTGCCAGCAGCCAAGATTTGGCAGTCACCGTGGAGCAGTTTTTT. This encodes CASSQDLAVTVEQFF. The chain employs TRBV4-2 and TRBJ2-2; D not resolved. There are 15 residues in the CDR3. Germline V gene lookup returns CDR1 LGHNA and CDR2 YNFKEQ.

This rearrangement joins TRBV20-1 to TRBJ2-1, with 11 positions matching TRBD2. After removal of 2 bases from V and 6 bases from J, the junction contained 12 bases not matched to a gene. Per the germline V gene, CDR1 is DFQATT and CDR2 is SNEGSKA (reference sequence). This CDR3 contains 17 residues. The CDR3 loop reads CSARIPELAGVGNEQFF. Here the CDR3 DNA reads TGCAGTGCTAGAATCCCGGAACTAGCGGGAGTGGGCAATGAGCAGTTCTTC.

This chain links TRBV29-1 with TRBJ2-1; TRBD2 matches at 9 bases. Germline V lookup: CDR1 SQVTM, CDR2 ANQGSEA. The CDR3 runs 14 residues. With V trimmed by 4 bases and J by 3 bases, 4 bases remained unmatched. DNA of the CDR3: TGCAGCGTTGCGGCGGGAGGGAACTACAATGAGCAGTTCTTC. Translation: CSVAAGGNYNEQFF.

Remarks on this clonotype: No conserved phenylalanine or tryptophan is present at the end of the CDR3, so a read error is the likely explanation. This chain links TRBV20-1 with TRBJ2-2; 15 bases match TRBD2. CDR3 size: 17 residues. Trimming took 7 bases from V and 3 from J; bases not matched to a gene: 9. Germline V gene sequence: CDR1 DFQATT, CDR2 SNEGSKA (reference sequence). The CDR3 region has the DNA TGCAGTGTACCGGGACTAGCGGGAGGTCAGGACACCGGGGAGCTGTTTTCT. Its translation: CSVPGLAGGQDTGELFS.

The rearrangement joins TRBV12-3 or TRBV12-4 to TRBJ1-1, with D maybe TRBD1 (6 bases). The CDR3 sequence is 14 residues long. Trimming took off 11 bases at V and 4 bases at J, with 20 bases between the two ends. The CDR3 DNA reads TGTGCCCGTAATATACAGGGTAGGGGCACTGAAGCTTTCTTT. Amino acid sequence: CARNIQGRGTEAFF.

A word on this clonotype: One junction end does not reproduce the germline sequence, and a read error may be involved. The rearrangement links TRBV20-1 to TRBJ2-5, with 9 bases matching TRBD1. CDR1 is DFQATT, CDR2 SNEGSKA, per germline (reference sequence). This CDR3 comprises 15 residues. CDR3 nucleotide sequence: TGCAGTGCCCAACAGGGACAGGGATCACAGGAGACCCAATACTTC. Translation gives CSAQQGQGSQETQYF.

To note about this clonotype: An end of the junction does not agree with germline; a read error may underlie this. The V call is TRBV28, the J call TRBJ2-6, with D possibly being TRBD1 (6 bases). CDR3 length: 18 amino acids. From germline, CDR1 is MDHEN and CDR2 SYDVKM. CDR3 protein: CTSSIRDIILSGANFLTF. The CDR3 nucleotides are TGTACCAGCAGCATACGGGACATAATACTCTCTGGGGCCAACTTCCTGACTTTC.

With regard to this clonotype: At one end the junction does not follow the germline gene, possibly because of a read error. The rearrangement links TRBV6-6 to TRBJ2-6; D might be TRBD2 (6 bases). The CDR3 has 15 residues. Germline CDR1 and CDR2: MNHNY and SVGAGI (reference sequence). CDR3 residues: CASSPGGNGASVLTF. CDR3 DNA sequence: TGTGCCAGCAGTCCCGGGGGTAATGGGGCCAGCGTCCTGACTTTC.

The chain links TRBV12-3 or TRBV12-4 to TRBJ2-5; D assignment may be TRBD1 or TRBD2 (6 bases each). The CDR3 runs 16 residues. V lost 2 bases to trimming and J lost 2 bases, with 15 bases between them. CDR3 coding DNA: TGTGCCAGCAGTTTAATGTCGGGGGCCTCGCAAGAGACCCAGTACTTC. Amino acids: CASSLMSGASQETQYF.

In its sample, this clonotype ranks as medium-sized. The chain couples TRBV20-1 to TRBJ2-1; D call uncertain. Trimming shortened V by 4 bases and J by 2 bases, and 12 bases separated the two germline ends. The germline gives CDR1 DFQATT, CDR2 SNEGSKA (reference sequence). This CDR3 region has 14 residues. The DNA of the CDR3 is TGCAGTGCTAATCCTAGTTGGGCCTACAATGAGCAGTTCTTC. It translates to CSANPSWAYNEQFF.

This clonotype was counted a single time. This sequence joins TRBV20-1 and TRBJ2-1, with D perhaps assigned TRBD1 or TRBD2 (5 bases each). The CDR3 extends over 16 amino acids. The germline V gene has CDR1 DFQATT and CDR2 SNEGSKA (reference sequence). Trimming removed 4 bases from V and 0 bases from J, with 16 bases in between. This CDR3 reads CSAIRRGILSYNEQFF. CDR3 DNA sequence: TGCAGTGCTATCCGTCGGGGCATCCTCTCCTACAATGAGCAGTTCTTC.

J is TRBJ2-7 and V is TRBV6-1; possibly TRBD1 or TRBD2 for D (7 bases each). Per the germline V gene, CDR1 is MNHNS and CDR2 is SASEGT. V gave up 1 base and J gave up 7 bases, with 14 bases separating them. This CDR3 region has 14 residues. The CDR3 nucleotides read TGTGCCAGCAGTGAAGGGTCAGGGGGGGGAGAGCAGTACTTC. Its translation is CASSEGSGGGEQYF.